This entry lists 12 T cell receptor beta chains sequenced from one sample in a study of cytomegalovirus exposure and HLA in healthy donors. 60 Vbeta and 13 Jbeta primers were used in PCR. Profiled with immunoSEQ multiplex PCR; TCRdb holds only in-frame clones, not every one. The sample lists roughly 110,000 clones; 80% to 90% were seen once. Source material: PBMCs. The receptors originated from a man between 45 and 60 years old in good health and CMV-seronegative.

The chain couples TRBV10-3 to TRBJ2-5; 7 bases fit TRBD2. Germline assignment: CDR1 ENHRY and CDR2 SYGVKD. This CDR3 has 14 amino acids. V gave up 6 bases and J gave up 3 bases; unmatched junction bases: 7. CDR3 DNA: TGTGCCATCAGGTCGGAGCGGGGTGAAGAGACCCAGTACTTC. As protein: CAIRSERGEETQYF.

This sequence joins TRBV4-2 and TRBJ1-2, with unresolved D. The V and J ends lost 3 bases and 1 base respectively, with 6 bases between them. Germline loops: CDR1 LGHNA, CDR2 YNFKEQ. CDR3 length equals 13 residues. CDR3 coding DNA: TGTGCCAGCAGCCAGGGCAATAACTATGGCTACACCTTC. Translated: CASSQGNNYGYTF.

This clone appeared once. The V gene is TRBV5-8, the J gene TRBJ1-3; weak D call: TRBD1 (6 bases). Germline loops: CDR1 SGHTS, CDR2 YDEGEE. This CDR3 has 14 amino acids. V lost 2 bases, J lost 9 bases, and 15 bases lay in between. The DNA for the CDR3 is TGTGCCAGCAGCTTAGCTATACAGGGAGCCACCATATATTTT. Protein sequence: CASSLAIQGATIYF.

The V and J genes are TRBV7-3 and TRBJ1-6; D possibly corresponds to TRBD1 (6 bases). V lost 3 bases and J lost 10, with 10 bases in between. Germline CDR1 reads SGHTA; CDR2 reads FQGTGA. The CDR3 is 13 residues long. In DNA, the CDR3 is TGTGCCAGCAGCTTCCACAGGGACTCACCCCTCCACTTT. Its translation: CASSFHRDSPLHF.

This chain uses TRBV5-4 with TRBJ1-3, with D unresolved. The ends were cut back, 0 bases at V and 0 bases at J, with 13 bases in the middle. This CDR3 has 17 amino acids. The germline gives CDR1 SGHNT, CDR2 YYREEE (reference sequence). As DNA, the CDR3 is TGTGCCAGCAGCTTGGGTCCACCTAATAGCTCTGGAAACACCATATATTTT. Residues: CASSLGPPNSSGNTIYF.

The chain recombines TRBV7-9 with TRBJ2-2, with 8 bases that match TRBD1. V was clipped by 3 bases and J by 0 bases; unmatched bases: 9. Looked up from germline, CDR1 is SEHNR and CDR2 is FQNEAQ (reference sequence). This CDR3 contains 18 residues. Written as DNA, the CDR3 is TGTGCCAGCAGCTTCAAAAGACAGGGGATCGCGAACACCGGGGAGCTGTTTTTT. It codes for CASSFKRQGIANTGELFF.

Only one count was recorded for this clone. The chain combines TRBV21-1 with TRBJ1-4; the D call of TRBD1 is as the table states it, not checked on the DNA. TRBV21-1 is a documented pseudogene. The CDR3 extends over 18 amino acids. The CDR3 sequence is CASSKIRIDRDLYEKLFF. Here the CDR3 DNA reads TGTGCCAGCAGCAAAATAAGGATTGACAGGGACTTGTACGAAAAACTGTTTTTT.

This clone was seen a handful of times. The CDR3 loop reads CASSLDPGTASYEQYF. The CDR3 nucleotides read TGTGCCAGCAGCTTAGACCCAGGGACAGCGAGCTACGAGCAGTACTTC. The J gene is TRBJ2-7, the V gene TRBV7-9; 7 bases match TRBD1. V dropped 1 base and J dropped 3; count of bases not matched to a gene: 9. Germline V gene lookup returns CDR1 SEHNR and CDR2 FQNEAQ (reference sequence). This CDR3 contains 16 residues.

This sequence joins TRBV6-1 and TRBJ1-1; 9 bases fit TRBD1. This CDR3 contains 14 residues. The J segment lost 0 bases and the V segment lost 6 bases, leaving 2 bases of the junction unmatched. CDR1 is MNHNS, CDR2 SASEGT, per germline. The CDR3 coding sequence is TGTGCCAGCAGGTGGGACAGGGTGAACACTGAAGCTTTCTTT. It specifies CASRWDRVNTEAFF.

The rearrangement joins TRBV6-1 to TRBJ1-2; TRBD1 agrees at 7 bases. The V and J ends lost 8 bases and 7 bases, in that order; junction bases with no gene match: 7. The CDR3 loop spans 12 amino acids. Germline V gene lookup returns CDR1 MNHNS and CDR2 SASEGT. The CDR3 spells CASHDRDGGYTF. CDR3 in DNA: TGTGCCAGCCATGACAGGGATGGTGGCTACACCTTC.

As concerns this clone: Other DNA sequences in this sample translate to the same CDR3. The chain carries TRBV7-8 and TRBJ1-6, with D perhaps TRBD1 (5 bases). The CDR3 is made up of 15 amino acids. Between the trimmed V and J ends, which lost 3 bases and 3 bases, there was a span of 9 bases. Germline loops: CDR1 SGHVS, CDR2 FQNEAQ. The CDR3 loop reads CASSLGLIYNSPLHF. The CDR3 region has the DNA TGTGCCAGCAGCTTGGGACTCATCTATAATTCACCCCTCCACTTT.

This rearrangement joins TRBV28 to TRBJ1-1; D is unresolved. CDR1 MDHEN and CDR2 SYDVKM come from the germline V gene. The V end was cut by 6 bases, the J end by 1 base, with 9 bases between. The CDR3 has 13 amino acids. The CDR3 nucleotides are TGTGCCAGCAGGTTGAACAAGAACACTGAAGCTTTCTTT. Translated: CASRLNKNTEAFF. Supplemented by reference TRBV28 and TRBJ1-1, the full variable domain reads DVKVTQSSRYLVKRTGEKVFLECVQDMDHENMFWYRQDPGLGLRLIYFSYDVKMKEKGDIPEGYSVSREKKERFSLILESASTNQTSMYLCASRLNKNTEAFFGQGTRLTVV.